These 2 T cell receptor beta chains share one sample of origin, sequenced in a study of shared clonotypes between healthy human individuals. Method: immunoSEQ multiplex PCR; TCRdb's copy keeps in-frame clones and lacks some. This table has around 1 million clones, approximately 76% appearing once. Sequenced material: memory CD4+ T cells sorted from blood. Regarding subset: CD45RA-negative fraction. Receptor source: a man between 18 and 35 years old in good health.

The chain joins TRBV6-6 to TRBJ1-6, with D perhaps matching TRBD1 (6 bases). The germline V and J ends were trimmed by 2 bases and 10 bases, with 9 bases remaining between them. The CDR3 is 13 residues long. CDR1 is MNHNY, CDR2 SVGAGI, per germline (reference sequence). CDR3 residues: CASSYVGGSPLHF. CDR3 sequence (DNA): TGTGCCAGCAGTTACGTCGGGGGCTCACCCCTCCACTTT.

V and J are TRBV19 and TRBJ2-7; 7 nucleotides agree with TRBD2. The ends lost 7 bases at V and 1 base at J; junction bases unmatched: 7. Germline assignment: CDR1 LNHDA and CDR2 SQIVND (reference sequence). There are 14 residues in the CDR3. Here the CDR3 DNA reads TGTGCCAGTAAGGAGAAGGGAGGGTCCTACGAGCAGTACTTC. Protein: CASKEKGGSYEQYF.